One sample yielded the 20 T cell receptor beta chains listed below, sequenced in a study of blood T cells in healthy people across ages. A second PCR of roughly 7 to 11 cycles used a sample-barcoded 5' primer and a J-beta primer mix. Each CDR3 protein is one row after TCRdb ran MiXCR on the 5' RACE reads. The sample contains over 1,300,000 distinct CDR3 sequences, 59% of which appear only once. The material sequenced was blood. These receptors all come from a young man in good health.

This clonotype was seen only a few times. The V and J genes are TRBV5-1 and TRBJ2-4; 8 nucleotides match TRBD2. With V trimmed by 2 bases and J by 7 bases, 20 bases remained unmatched. The CDR3 runs 19 residues. Germline CDR1 and CDR2: SGHRS and YFSETQ. CDR3 loop: CASSLRAKGLAGVDNIQYF. In DNA form, the CDR3 reads TGCGCCAGCAGCTTACGGGCCAAAGGACTAGCAGGTGTGGATAACATTCAGTACTTC.

The J gene is TRBJ2-1, the V gene TRBV4-1; D may be TRBD2 (6 bases). Germline lookup yields CDR1 MGHRA and CDR2 YSYEKL. Trimming stripped 2 bases from V and 5 bases from J, with 13 bases between. The CDR3 contains 15 residues. The CDR3 nucleotides read TGCGCCAGCAGCCAAAGTCCTAGCGCTAACAATGAGCAGTTCTTC. Its protein product is CASSQSPSANNEQFF.

This clonotype was counted between two and nine times. The chain uses TRBV28 and TRBJ1-2; D perhaps matches TRBD1 (5 bases). Germline loops: CDR1 MDHEN, CDR2 SYDVKM. V lost 4 bases, J lost 1 base, and 10 bases lay in between. The CDR3 length is 14 residues. The CDR3 protein is CASSYSRVNYGYTF. CDR3 bases: TGTGCCAGCAGTTATTCCAGGGTTAACTATGGCTACACCTTC.

CDR3: CSARPNPLSYEQYF. DNA for the CDR3: TGCAGTGCTAGACCGAACCCCCTCTCCTACGAGCAGTACTTC. This sequence joins TRBV20-1 and TRBJ2-7; D not resolved. Per the germline V gene, CDR1 is DFQATT and CDR2 is SNEGSKA (reference sequence). Deletions cut 2 bases from V and 0 bases from J, with 11 bases between. The CDR3 runs to 14 residues.

This chain uses TRBV9 with TRBJ1-2, with D uncertain. Trimming removed 3 bases from V and 7 bases from J, with 10 bases in between. The CDR3 sequence is 12 residues long. Per the germline V gene, CDR1 is SGDLS and CDR2 is YYNGEE. This CDR3 reads CASSGNIGGYTF. The CDR3 DNA reads TGTGCCAGCAGCGGAAACATAGGTGGCTACACCTTC.

The J gene is TRBJ1-1, the V gene TRBV4-1; D is unclear. The germline V and J ends were trimmed by 2 bases and 6 bases, with 19 bases remaining between them. Germline CDR1 MGHRA, CDR2 YSYEKL. This CDR3 has 16 amino acids. The CDR3 is CASSQPTTDPRAEAFF. CDR3 nucleotide sequence: TGCGCCAGCAGCCAACCGACGACCGACCCCCGGGCTGAAGCTTTCTTT.

The gene calls are TRBV4-2 and TRBJ2-1, with D uncertain. V dropped 0 bases and J dropped 3 bases, with 9 bases sitting between them. Germline CDR1 is LGHNA and CDR2 is YNFKEQ. CDR3 length: 15 amino acids. The CDR3 sequence is CASSQDRSFYNEQFF. DNA of the CDR3: TGTGCCAGCAGCCAAGATCGTAGCTTCTACAATGAGCAGTTCTTC.

This clonotype was observed a single time. The chain combines TRBV6-2 or TRBV6-3 with TRBJ2-3, with D unclear. Trimming took 6 bases from V and 5 from J, leaving 12 bases between them. CDR3 length: 13 amino acids. Germline V gene sequence: CDR1 MNHEY, CDR2 SVGEGT. The CDR3 region is CASRESSEDTQYF. The CDR3 DNA sequence: TGTGCCAGCAGGGAATCGTCCGAAGATACGCAGTATTTT.

The V and J genes are TRBV10-3 and TRBJ2-5, with D perhaps TRBD1 (5 bases). The J call may be incorrect, as the DNA end agrees better with TRBJ2-7. The CDR3 contains 11 residues. Germline assignment: CDR1 ENHRY and CDR2 SYGVKD. For the CDR3, the DNA is TGTGCCAGTCTTCAGGACAACGAGCAGTACTTC. This translates into CASLQDNEQYF.

This clonotype was seen more than once but under ten times. CDR3: CASSPGTGGIFSYEQYF. The CDR3 bases are TGTGCCAGCAGTCCCGGGACAGGGGGCATTTTCTCCTACGAGCAGTACTTC. The rearrangement uses TRBV28 and TRBJ2-7; 12 nucleotides agree with TRBD1. The CDR3 contains 17 residues. CDR1 and CDR2 from the germline V gene are MDHEN and SYDVKM. Trimming at V came to 5 bases and at J to 0 bases, leaving 8 bases not matched to a gene.

The CDR3 reads CASSARTSANEQFF. The CDR3 DNA follows: TGTGCCAGCAGCGCCCGGACTAGCGCCAATGAGCAGTTCTTC. V usage is TRBV9 and J usage is TRBJ2-1; TRBD2 aligns across 9 bases. Germline-derived CDR1 and CDR2 are SGDLS and YYNGEE. V shed 3 bases, J shed 6 bases, and the junction held 4 bases outside the gene matches. The length of the CDR3 is 14 residues.

V usage is TRBV7-6 and J usage is TRBJ2-5, with TRBD2 as a possible D gene (6 bases). The germline V gene has CDR1 SGHVS and CDR2 FNYEAQ. The CDR3 is made up of 16 amino acids. The ends were cut back, 2 bases at V and 5 bases at J, with 18 bases in the middle. The CDR3 DNA reads as TGTGCCAGCAGCTTATTTGTGGGGGGAAGTGTGGAGACCCAGTACTTC. Translation gives CASSLFVGGSVETQYF.

The chain combines TRBV30 with TRBJ2-3; D perhaps matches TRBD2 (7 bases). The CDR3 length is 14 residues. Germline V gene data show CDR1 as GTSNPN and CDR2 as SVGIG (reference sequence). Trimming pared 3 bases from V and 4 bases from J, leaving 14 bases between. CDR3 loop: CAWRLRGGADTQYF. The CDR3 nucleotides read TGTGCCTGGAGACTGAGAGGGGGGGCAGATACGCAGTATTTT.

This chain joins TRBV20-1 and TRBJ2-7; 7 bases are a match to TRBD1. V shed 6 bases and J 7 bases; nucleotides not matched to a gene: 12. This CDR3 region has 13 residues. The germline CDR1 and CDR2 sequences are DFQATT and SNEGSKA (reference sequence). CDR3 in DNA: TGCAGTGCCACGCCTGACAGGGCACCAGAGCAGTACTTC. This codes for CSATPDRAPEQYF.

The chain links TRBV7-2 to TRBJ2-7; D is uncertain. Germline V gene sequence: CDR1 SGHTA, CDR2 FQGNSA. The CDR3 extends over 14 amino acids. Trimming removed 1 base from V and 10 bases from J, with 17 bases in between. The CDR3 sequence is CASSLVGSPRAQYF. In DNA, the CDR3 is TGTGCCAGCAGCTTAGTAGGTAGTCCAAGGGCCCAGTACTTC.

The gene calls are TRBV7-9 and TRBJ2-7; D remains unclear. CDR3 length equals 11 residues. Germline V gene sequence: CDR1 SEHNR, CDR2 FQNEAQ (reference sequence). V was pared by 4 bases and J by 6 bases, with 7 bases between. The CDR3 spells CASSYIGEQYF. For the CDR3, the DNA is TGTGCCAGCAGCTACATAGGCGAGCAGTACTTC.

J is TRBJ2-2 and V is TRBV29-1; D not certain. The V and J ends lost 2 bases and 6 bases respectively, with 7 bases between them. The CDR3 covers 12 residues. Germline V lookup: CDR1 SQVTM, CDR2 ANQGSEA. CDR3 protein: CSVESDPGELFF. For the CDR3, the DNA is TGCAGCGTTGAATCAGATCCCGGGGAGCTGTTTTTT.

The chain links TRBV4-1 to TRBJ2-7; TRBD1 matches at 7 bases. After removal of 2 bases from V and 6 bases from J, the junction contained 7 bases not matched to a gene. Germline-derived CDR1 and CDR2 are MGHRA and YSYEKL. There are 14 residues in the CDR3. The CDR3 DNA sequence: TGCGCCAGCAGCCAAAACAGGGGTTTGGCCGAGCAGTACTTC. Translating it yields CASSQNRGLAEQYF.

In this sample, this clonotype turned up a few times. The chain joins TRBV7-9 to TRBJ2-7, with 8 nucleotides matching TRBD1. Trimming removed 3 bases from V and 4 bases from J; junction bases left unmatched: 5. The CDR3 extends over 14 amino acids. CDR1 is SEHNR and CDR2 is FQNEAQ in the germline V gene (reference sequence). The CDR3 nucleotides are TGTGCCAGCAGCTTCATGGGACAGGAGTACGAGCAGTACTTC. Amino acids: CASSFMGQEYEQYF.

The J gene is TRBJ2-7, the V gene TRBV5-1; no clear D gene. CDR3 size: 15 residues. V lost 4 bases and J lost 3, with 17 bases in between. The V gene's germline CDR1 is SGHRS and CDR2 YFSETQ. This CDR3 reads CASSPKGLRNYEQYF. CDR3 nucleotide sequence: TGCGCCAGCAGCCCAAAGGGTTTACGGAACTACGAGCAGTACTTC.